A selection of T cell receptor beta chains follows, all from one sample in a study of blood T cell repertoires in COVID-19. Libraries were prepared by immunoSEQ multiplex PCR; TCRdb keeps only in-frame clonotypes and omits some of them. The sample lists 250,000 to 300,000 clones; under 90% were seen once. Sequencing was done on a sample of peripheral blood. The origin of the receptors is a woman aged 55-75 years with active or convalescent COVID-19. Each CDR3 is given with its conserved first and last residue. Fields, in order: J gene, D gene, V gene, clone size, CDR3 DNA, CDR3 protein. A D gene is named only where the DNA matches it firmly. Clone size is stated in some rows and not others, as once, few, many or a class when expanded.

TRBJ2-3 TRBD2 TRBV7-9 - TGTGCCAGCAGCTATAGCGGGGGAACCGGGGATACGCAGTATTTT CASSYSGGTGDTQYF
TRBJ1-5 TRBD1 TRBV7-2 - TGTGCCAGCAGCTTCGGGACAGCCAATCAGCCCCAGCATTTT CASSFGTANQPQHF
TRBJ2-3 - TRBV7-9 - TGTGCCAGCAGCTTAGTCGCCAGGGACACAGATACGCAGTATTTT CASSLVARDTDTQYF
TRBJ2-1 TRBD1 TRBV9 - TGTGCCAGCAGTCGACAGGGGGACTACTACAATGAGCAGTTCTTC CASSRQGDYYNEQFF
TRBJ2-1 - TRBV6-1 - TGTGCCAGCAGTGATGCAGGAAGCTCCTACAATGAGCAGTTCTTC CASSDAGSSYNEQFF
TRBJ1-6 TRBD1 TRBV27 once TGTGCCAGCAGCCGAATCGACAGGGGCGGCAATTCACCCCTCCACTTT CASSRIDRGGNSPLHF
TRBJ1-2 - TRBV5-1 - TGCGCCAGCAGCTTGGCCCAGGCAGCTAACTATGGCTACACCTTC CASSLAQAANYGYTF
TRBJ1-4 - TRBV27 - TGTGCCAGCAGTTTACGGGGAGGGTCTGGTGAAAAACTGTTTTTT CASSLRGGSGEKLFF
TRBJ2-1 - TRBV5-4 - TGTGCCAGCAGCTTGGTAAATCAGGGTGAGCAGTTCTTC CASSLVNQGEQFF
TRBJ1-5 TRBD1 TRBV14 - TGTGCCAGCAGCCTAACAGGGGGCAATCAGCCCCAGCATTTT CASSLTGGNQPQHF
TRBJ2-1 - TRBV18 - TGTGCCAGCTCACCCTCCACGGGTAGGGCGGGTGAGCAGTTCTTC CASSPSTGRAGEQFF
TRBJ1-5 TRBD1 TRBV19 - TGTGCCAGTAGTACTGAACAGGGGTATAGCAATCAGCCCCAGCATTTT CASSTEQGYSNQPQHF
TRBJ1-4 - TRBV19 - TGTGCCAGTACTCCAGGGCTAGCAACTAATGAAAAACTGTTTTTT CASTPGLATNEKLFF
TRBJ1-3 - TRBV7-2 - TGTGCCAGCAGCTTAGTGGGGCAGTTACTCTCTGGAAACACCATATATTTT CASSLVGQLLSGNTIYF
TRBJ2-7 TRBD2 TRBV27 - TGTGCCAGCAGATCCGGGACTATCTACGAGCAGTACTTC CASRSGTIYEQYF
TRBJ1-2 - TRBV2 - TGTGCCAGCAGTGAAAGGGGGGGAGGCTACACCTTC CASSERGGGYTF
TRBJ2-2 - TRBV5-6 - TGTGCCAGCAGCTCTGCTCAGGGGCGCACCGGGGAGCTGTTTTTT CASSSAQGRTGELFF
TRBJ2-2 TRBD2 TRBV24-1 - TGTGCCACCAGGGGAGGGAATACCGGGGAGCTGTTTTTT CATRGGNTGELFF
TRBJ1-2 - TRBV18 - TGTGCCAGCTCCGGACAGTCTAACTATGGCTACACCTTC CASSGQSNYGYTF
TRBJ2-2 - TRBV7-3 - TGTGCCAGCAGCTTACAGGATGTTACTGGGGAGCTGTTTTTT CASSLQDVTGELFF
TRBJ2-6 - TRBV19 - TGTGCCAGTAGTATAGCGAGTAGGGCCAACGTCCTGACTTTC CASSIASRANVLTF
TRBJ1-1 - TRBV7-9 once TGTGCCAGCAGCTTAGTGGAGTCGATGAACACTGAAGCTTTCTTT CASSLVESMNTEAFF
TRBJ2-7 - TRBV6-5 - TGTGCCAGCAGTTCCGACAGCAACTCCTACGAGCAGTACTTC CASSSDSNSYEQYF
TRBJ1-2 TRBD1 TRBV9 - TGTGCCAGCAGCGTAGGATCGACAGGGTCAAGTGGCTACACCTTC CASSVGSTGSSGYTF
TRBJ2-7 - TRBV6-2/TRBV6-3 few TGTGCCAGCAGTTACTCGCCGCCCGACCCTTCGGGGAGGCAGTACTTC CASSYSPPDPSGRQYF
TRBJ1-4 - TRBV7-9 - TGTGCCAGCAGCTTAACGGGGGGAGGTAATGAAAAACTGTTTTTT CASSLTGGGNEKLFF
TRBJ2-3 - TRBV6-5 - TGTGCCAGCGGAGGGGCGGCGAGCACAGATACGCAGTATTTT CASGGAASTDTQYF
TRBJ2-2 - TRBV30 - TGTGCCTGGAGTCGCGTGTCCGGGGAGCTGTTTTTT CAWSRVSGELFF
TRBJ2-2 - TRBV19 once TGTGCCAGTAGTATAGGAACAGGGAACACCGGGGAGCTGTTTTTT CASSIGTGNTGELFF
TRBJ1-2 TRBD1 TRBV7-9 - TGTGCCAGCAGCTTAGGTGGGACAGGGGCTAACTATGGCTACACCTTC CASSLGGTGANYGYTF
TRBJ1-1 TRBD1 TRBV30 - TGTGCCTGGAGTCACAGGGGGCGTCTCACTGAAGCTTTCTTT CAWSHRGRLTEAFF
TRBJ1-2 TRBD1 TRBV12-3/TRBV12-4 - TGTGCCAGCAGTCGGGACAGCCGCTATGGCTACACCTTC CASSRDSRYGYTF
TRBJ2-1 - TRBV19 - TGTGCCAGTAGTATGGTCCACAATCCCTACTACGAGCAGTTCTTC CASSMVHNPYYEQFF
TRBJ1-4 - TRBV10-3 once TGTGCCATCAGTGGGGGGCAGGGTCGTGAAAAACTGTTTTTT CAISGGQGREKLFF
TRBJ2-3 - TRBV7-9 once TGTGCCAGCAGCCCGCCGCGGGTAGCGGGCACAGATACGCAGTATTTT CASSPPRVAGTDTQYF
TRBJ2-4 TRBD1 TRBV4-3 - TGCGCCAGCAGCCAAGATTGGAACAGGGGAGACATTCAGTACTTC CASSQDWNRGDIQYF
TRBJ2-5 TRBD2 TRBV7-3 - TGTGCCAGCAGCTTAATTGGGACTAGCGGGGTCCAAGAGACCCAGTACTTC CASSLIGTSGVQETQYF
TRBJ2-1 TRBD2 TRBV13 - TGTGCCAGCAGCTCGCCCCCCCTACTAGCGGGGGGGCGGGAGCAGTTCTTC CASSSPPLLAGGREQFF
TRBJ1-2 TRBD1 TRBV30 - TGTGCCTGGATTCCCCCGGGACAGTATGGCTACACCTTC CAWIPPGQYGYTF
TRBJ2-7 - TRBV15 - TGTGCCACCAGCAGCGGAGGGTCCGAGCAGTACTTC CATSSGGSEQYF
TRBJ2-3 TRBD2 TRBV5-4 - TGTGCCAGCAGCCCGGGACTAGCGGGGGGGATCTCAGATACGCAGTATTTT CASSPGLAGGISDTQYF
TRBJ2-3 - TRBV15 - TGTGCCACCGTACAGGGAATCGGGACAGATACGCAGTATTTT CATVQGIGTDTQYF
TRBJ2-7 TRBD2 TRBV7-2 once TGTGCCAGCAGCCCCGCTAGCGGGGGATACGAGCAGTACTTC CASSPASGGYEQYF
TRBJ2-3 TRBD2 TRBV7-2 once TGTGCCAGCAGCTCTTTACTAGCGGGGGAGGGCACAGATACGCAGTATTTT CASSSLLAGEGTDTQYF
TRBJ2-3 TRBD2 TRBV6-7 - TGTGCCAGCAGTTACTCCCCTGGGGTATATAGCGGGGGGGCAATGTATACGCAGTATTTT CASSYSPGVYSGGAMYTQYF
TRBJ1-4 - TRBV7-4 - TGTGCCAGCAGCTTAGAGGGGGTAAGAGCTAATGAAAAACTGTTTTTT CASSLEGVRANEKLFF
TRBJ2-3 TRBD1 TRBV11-2 - TGTGCCAGCAGCGTCCGAGGGGGCGCGAGGGATACGCAGTATTTT CASSVRGGARDTQYF
TRBJ1-2 - TRBV12-3/TRBV12-4 - TGTGCCAGCAGTTTAAGTCTTCAGGGAGGCTACACCTTC CASSLSLQGGYTF
TRBJ1-2 - TRBV6-5 - TGTGCCAGCAAAAGAGCACAGGAGCTTAACTATGGCTACACCTTC CASKRAQELNYGYTF
TRBJ2-7 - TRBV6-5 - TGTGCCAGCAGATCTCTAGCTACAGGGTCCTACGAGCAGTACTTC CASRSLATGSYEQYF
TRBJ2-1 TRBD2 TRBV12-3/TRBV12-4 - TGTGCAGGCGGCGGGGGGACGGGCGATGAGCAGTTCTTC CAGGGGTGDEQFF